Each of the 16 T cell receptor beta chains below was sequenced from the same sample in a study of PD-L1 blockade in urothelial cancer. Libraries were prepared by immunoSEQ multiplex PCR; TCRdb keeps only in-frame clonotypes and omits some of them. This table has 60,000 or so clones, 80% to 85% appearing once. This sample's time point: pretreatment peripheral blood. The starting material was PBMCs, obtained around atezolizumab (anti-PD-L1) treatment. These receptor sequences come from a man in his 70s with urothelial cancer.

The CDR3 loop is CAWSRRQEQYF. CDR3 in DNA: TGTGCCTGGAGCAGGAGGCAGGAGCAGTACTTC. The rearrangement uses TRBV30 and TRBJ2-7, with D perhaps matching TRBD2 (5 bases). Germline assignment: CDR1 GTSNPN and CDR2 SVGIG (reference sequence). The CDR3 is 11 residues long. The V end lost 3 bases, the J end lost 7 bases, and 10 bases lay between the germline ends. Complete variable domain (other parts from reference TRBV30 and TRBJ2-7): SQTIHQWPATLVQPVGSPLSLECTVEGTSNPNLYWYRQAAGRGLQLLFYSVGIGQISSEVPQNLSASRPQDRQFILSSKKLLLSDSGFYLCAWSRRQEQYFGPGTRLTVT.

The gene calls are TRBV19 and TRBJ1-4, with TRBD1 identical over 8 bases. The CDR3 sequence is 14 residues long. V trimming: 4 bases; J trimming: 7 bases; junction bases outside the gene matches: 5. CDR1 is LNHDA and CDR2 is SQIVND in the germline V gene (reference sequence). The CDR3 loop reads CASSRGQDGEKLFF. The DNA for the CDR3 is TGTGCCAGTAGTAGGGGACAGGATGGTGAAAAACTGTTTTTT. Filled out from reference TRBV19 and TRBJ1-4, the complete variable domain reads DGGITQSPKYLFRKEGQNVTLSCEQNLNHDAMYWYRQDPGQGLRLIYYSQIVNDFQKGDIAEGYSVSREKKESFPLTVTSAQKNPTAFYLCASSRGQDGEKLFFGSGTQLSVL.

J is TRBJ1-2 and V is TRBV5-8, with 7 bases that match TRBD1. The CDR3 loop spans 13 amino acids. The J segment lost 4 bases and the V segment lost 1 base, leaving 1 base of the junction unmatched. Germline CDR1 SGHTS, CDR2 YDEGEE. CDR3 DNA sequence: TGTGCCAGCAGCTTGCGGGACAGCTATGGCTACACCTTC. Residues: CASSLRDSYGYTF.

V gene TRBV15 combines with J gene TRBJ2-1; 8 positions match TRBD1. Trimming at V came to 0 bases and at J to 7 bases, leaving 11 bases not matched to a gene. The CDR3 consists of 17 residues. Germline CDR1 reads LNHNV; CDR2 reads YYDKDF (reference sequence). CDR3 region: CATSRDQGRGRVNEQFF. The CDR3 DNA reads as TGTGCCACCAGCAGAGATCAGGGCAGGGGGCGCGTTAATGAGCAGTTCTTC.

The chain links TRBV25-1 to TRBJ2-3, with 8 bases identical to TRBD1. Per germline, CDR1 MGHDK and CDR2 SYGVNS. Trimming at V came to 6 bases and at J to 14 bases, leaving 7 bases not matched to a gene. The CDR3 consists of 11 residues. CDR3: CASSTGGWSYF. In DNA, the CDR3 is TGTGCCAGCAGCACAGGGGGGTGGTCGTATTTT.

V usage is TRBV6-5 and J usage is TRBJ1-3, with 8 bases matching TRBD1. The CDR3 length is 16 residues. Germline V gene lookup returns CDR1 MNHEY and CDR2 SVGAGI. The V gene end was trimmed by 2 bases and the J gene end by 2 bases; junction bases not matched to a gene: 5. The CDR3 loop reads CASSYGQGETGNTIYF. CDR3 in DNA: TGTGCCAGCAGTTACGGACAGGGAGAAACTGGAAACACCATATATTTT.

The chain combines TRBV5-4 with TRBJ2-1, with D possibly matching TRBD2 (5 bases). V was trimmed by 0 bases and J by 7 bases, leaving 8 bases between them. This CDR3 has 13 residues. Per germline, CDR1 SGHNT and CDR2 YYREEE (reference sequence). This CDR3 is CASSLVSGNEQFF. The CDR3 DNA reads TGTGCCAGCAGCTTGGTCAGCGGAAATGAGCAGTTCTTC.

The rearrangement links TRBV2 to TRBJ2-1, with TRBD1 identical over 8 bases. This CDR3 has 14 amino acids. The J segment lost 7 bases and the V segment lost 7 bases, leaving 9 bases of the junction unmatched. CDR1 and CDR2 (germline): SNHLY, FYNNEI. The CDR3 nucleotides read TGTGCCAGCACCGGACAGGGAAAGGGGAATGAGCAGTTCTTC. Translating it yields CASTGQGKGNEQFF.

A single count supports this clone. This sequence joins TRBV5-4 and TRBJ1-1, with no clear D. Germline V gives CDR1 SGHNT, CDR2 YYREEE (reference sequence). This CDR3 comprises 15 residues. V dropped 4 bases and J dropped 1 base, with 14 bases sitting between them. The CDR3 loop is CASSLDPSGNTEAFF. CDR3 DNA: TGTGCCAGCAGCCTGGACCCGTCCGGGAACACTGAAGCTTTCTTT.

This clone was detected once. The chain recombines TRBV2 with TRBJ2-7, with TRBD2 as a possible D gene (5 bases). Germline CDR1 is SNHLY and CDR2 is FYNNEI. Trimming took off 1 base at V and 0 bases at J, with 10 bases between the two ends. The CDR3 is made up of 15 amino acids. In nucleotides, the CDR3 is TGTGCCAGCAGTGAAGAGGGCGGGCTCTCCTACGAGCAGTACTTC. Translated: CASSEEGGLSYEQYF.

The V gene is TRBV19, the J gene TRBJ1-5, with 7 bases fitting TRBD1. This CDR3 spans 15 amino acids. The V and J ends lost 5 bases and 7 bases, in that order; junction bases with no gene match: 11. Germline values: CDR1 LNHDA, CDR2 SQIVND (reference sequence). The CDR3 nucleotides read TGTGCCAGTAGTCCGACCGGAGGGGGCGGCCAGCCCCAGCATTTT. This gives the protein CASSPTGGGGQPQHF.

This clone showed up just a few times. The chain carries TRBV6-5 and TRBJ2-2, with D tentatively TRBD2 (6 bases). Germline CDR1 is MNHEY and CDR2 is SVGAGI. This CDR3 region has 14 residues. With 6 bases removed from V and 2 bases from J, the gap between germline ends came to 10 bases. CDR3 DNA: TGTGCCAGCAGGACCGGGACTAACACCGGGGAGCTGTTTTTT. Translation: CASRTGTNTGELFF.

The genes are TRBV19 and TRBJ2-1; TRBD2 matches 7 bases. The germline V gene encodes CDR1 LNHDA and CDR2 SQIVND (reference sequence). CDR3 size: 13 residues. Trimming at V came to 11 bases and at J to 5 bases, leaving 9 bases not matched to a gene. The CDR3 DNA reads as TGTGCCGCCGGGACTATCGCCCACAATGAGCAGTTCTTC. It encodes CAAGTIAHNEQFF.

The chain joins TRBV19 to TRBJ2-3, with 7 bases lining up with TRBD1. CDR1 is LNHDA and CDR2 is SQIVND in the germline V gene (reference sequence). The CDR3 sequence is 16 residues long. V dropped 4 bases and J dropped 6; count of bases not matched to a gene: 13. The CDR3 sequence: CASSKEGRQGVDTQYF. In DNA, the CDR3 is TGTGCCAGTAGTAAAGAGGGGCGGCAGGGGGTTGATACGCAGTATTTT.

The rearrangement links TRBV10-3 to TRBJ1-2; 8 nucleotides match TRBD1. The CDR3 covers 14 residues. V lost 3 bases and J lost 8; bases outside the gene matches: 8. CDR1 ENHRY and CDR2 SYGVKD come from the germline V gene. The CDR3 coding sequence is TGTGCCATCAGTGACCTAGGACAGGGTGACGGCTACACCTTC. The encoded protein is CAISDLGQGDGYTF.

This chain connects TRBV30 to TRBJ2-3; maybe TRBD1 (5 bases). This CDR3 has 12 residues. Trimming cost V 2 bases and J 5 bases, with 8 bases left between them. Per the germline V gene, CDR1 is GTSNPN and CDR2 is SVGIG (reference sequence). The CDR3 here is CAWSRQGDTQYF. The CDR3, as DNA: TGTGCCTGGAGTAGGCAGGGAGATACGCAGTATTTT.